The present TCR beta chain was sequenced within a study of CD8 T cells in ankylosing spondylitis (dated by TCRdb to between 2016 and 2019). Background for the entire study: The study set out to find disease-linked TCR variants by profiling T cell receptor beta repertoires in ankylosing spondylitis patients and healthy donors. The full study cohort comprised around 23 ankylosing spondylitis patients and 85 to 120 healthy donors. Peripheral blood samples were taken, and synovial fluid was additionally collected from ankylosing spondylitis patients.

Sequencing relied on an Illumina HiSeq 2500. Quantitative 5'-RACE with molecular barcodes was the method used to prepare the TCR beta libraries. In the source study's methods: A new computational method based on a probabilistic model of VDJ rearrangement was used to identify disease-linked TCR variants. The raw public data were reprocessed by TCRdb itself: fastp quality trimming at Q25, MiXCR clonotype calling, in-frame beta chains only. Rows are unified per CDR3 protein, each entry keeping the most common DNA and genes. The V and J calls shown here were made by TCRdb, not taken from the authors' results. The sample yields hundreds of thousands of distinct CDR3 sequences; about 20% were counted once. About 8% of the sample rests with the top ten. In the germline V gene, CDR1 corresponds to SGHRS and CDR2 to YFSETQ. CDR3 length: 15 amino acids, cysteine to phenylalanine. The kept DNA is CDR3 alone, 45 bases in frame from the first base. Clipping removes 4 bases from V and 6 bases from J, with 7 as the unmatched junction base count.

The paper as a whole reports these results and caveats: According to the report, matched synovial fluid samples from ankylosing spondylitis patients were significantly enriched for the disease-linked clones. A CD8+ phenotype was shown by the disease-linked clones, which were found at relatively low frequencies in peripheral blood. A TCR beta motif made up of several highly homologous amino acid variants appeared to be characteristic of blood from ankylosing spondylitis patients. Some motif variants were previously reported in synovial fluid and blood of reactive arthritis patients, suggesting common disease-initiation mechanisms.

This clonotype was counted a few times. Its antigen specificity is not known. There are no base qualities to consult, and no much larger clone falls within one base. The TCR was taken from a male donor with ankylosing spondylitis or in good health (not recorded which). Sequenced material: blood, either unsorted or a sorted T cell fraction (not recorded which). The receptor chain draws on TRBV5-1 and TRBJ2-1, with 10 junctional bases fitting TRBD2. The sequenced DNA is TGCGCCAGCAGCCGGACTAGCGGCCTCGTCAATGAGCAGTTCTTC. The translation is CASSRTSGLVNEQFF.